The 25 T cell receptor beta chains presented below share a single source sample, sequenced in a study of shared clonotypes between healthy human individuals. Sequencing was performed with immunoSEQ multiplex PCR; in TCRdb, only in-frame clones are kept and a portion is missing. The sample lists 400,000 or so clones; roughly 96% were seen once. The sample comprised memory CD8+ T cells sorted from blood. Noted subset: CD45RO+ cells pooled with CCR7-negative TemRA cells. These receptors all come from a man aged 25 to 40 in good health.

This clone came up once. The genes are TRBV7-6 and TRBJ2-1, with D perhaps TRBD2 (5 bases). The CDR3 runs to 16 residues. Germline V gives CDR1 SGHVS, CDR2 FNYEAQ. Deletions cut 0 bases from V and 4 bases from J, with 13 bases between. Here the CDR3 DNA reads TGTGCCAGCAGCTTAGCCGGAGGTGGCCCTTACAATGAGCAGTTCTTC. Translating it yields CASSLAGGGPYNEQFF.

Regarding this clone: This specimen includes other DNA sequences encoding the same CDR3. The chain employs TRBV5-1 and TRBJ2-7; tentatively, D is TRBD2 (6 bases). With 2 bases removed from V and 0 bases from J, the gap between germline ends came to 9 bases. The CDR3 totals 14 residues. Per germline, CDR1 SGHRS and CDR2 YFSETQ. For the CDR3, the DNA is TGCGCCAGCAGCTTAGGAGGGAGCTCCTACGAGCAGTACTTC. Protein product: CASSLGGSSYEQYF.

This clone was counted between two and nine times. CDR3 DNA: TGTGCCAGCAGTGAACTCCAGCCGAACACTGAAGCTTTCTTT. It yields the protein CASSELQPNTEAFF. The chain is built from TRBV25-1 and TRBJ1-1; D uncertain. CDR1 and CDR2 (germline): MGHDK, SYGVNS. The CDR3 covers 14 residues. V lost 2 bases, J lost 1 base, and 8 bases lay in between.

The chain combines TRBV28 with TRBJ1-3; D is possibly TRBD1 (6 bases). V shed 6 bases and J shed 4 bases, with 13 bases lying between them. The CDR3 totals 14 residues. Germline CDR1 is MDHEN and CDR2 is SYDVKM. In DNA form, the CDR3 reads TGTGCCAGCAGCCATACAGGGTTGGGAAACACCATATATTTT. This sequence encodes CASSHTGLGNTIYF.

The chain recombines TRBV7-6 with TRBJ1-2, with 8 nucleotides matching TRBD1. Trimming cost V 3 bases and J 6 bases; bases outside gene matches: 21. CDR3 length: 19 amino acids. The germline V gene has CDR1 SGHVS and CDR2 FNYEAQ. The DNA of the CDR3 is TGTGCCAGCAGCTTTTCCCCGAGGTTTAAGGGACAGGTTGAGGATGGCTACACCTTC. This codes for CASSFSPRFKGQVEDGYTF.

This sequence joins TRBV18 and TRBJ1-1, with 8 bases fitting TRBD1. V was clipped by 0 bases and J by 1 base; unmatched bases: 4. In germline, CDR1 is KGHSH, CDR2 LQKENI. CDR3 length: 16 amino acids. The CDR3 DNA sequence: TGTGCCAGCTCACCACCTGACAGGGGCCCGAACACTGAAGCTTTCTTT. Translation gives CASSPPDRGPNTEAFF.

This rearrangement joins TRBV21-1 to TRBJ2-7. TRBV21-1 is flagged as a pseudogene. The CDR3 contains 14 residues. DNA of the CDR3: TGTGCCAGCAGCCCCCCGGACCCCCTCTACGAGCAGTACTTC. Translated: CASSPPDPLYEQYF.

CDR3 coding DNA: TGTGCCAGCAGCCAAGGGGAACACCACTACGAGCAGTACTTC. Its translation is CASSQGEHHYEQYF. The chain combines TRBV4-2 with TRBJ2-7; no definite D call. Germline V gene data show CDR1 as LGHNA and CDR2 as YNFKEQ. CDR3 length: 14 residues. V was cut by 1 base and J by 3 bases, with 10 bases left in between.

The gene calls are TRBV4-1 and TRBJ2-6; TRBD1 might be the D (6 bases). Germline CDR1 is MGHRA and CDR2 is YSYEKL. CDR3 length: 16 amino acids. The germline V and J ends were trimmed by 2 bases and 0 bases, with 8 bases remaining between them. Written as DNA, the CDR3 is TGCGCCAGCAGCCAAACAGGGAGCTCTGGGGCCAACGTCCTGACTTTC. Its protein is CASSQTGSSGANVLTF.

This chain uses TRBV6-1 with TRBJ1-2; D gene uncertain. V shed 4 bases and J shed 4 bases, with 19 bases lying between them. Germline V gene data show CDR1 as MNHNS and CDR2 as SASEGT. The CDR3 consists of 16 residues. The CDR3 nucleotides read TGTGCCAGCAGTGCCCTAATCAGGACGGATCTCTATGGCTACACCTTC. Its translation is CASSALIRTDLYGYTF.

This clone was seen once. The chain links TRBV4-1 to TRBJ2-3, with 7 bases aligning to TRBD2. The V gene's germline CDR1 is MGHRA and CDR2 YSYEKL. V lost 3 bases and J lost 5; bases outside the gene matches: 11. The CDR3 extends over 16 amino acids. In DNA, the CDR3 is TGCGCCAGCAGCCATATTTTTCTTGGGAGGGGAGATACGCAGTATTTT. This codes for CASSHIFLGRGDTQYF.

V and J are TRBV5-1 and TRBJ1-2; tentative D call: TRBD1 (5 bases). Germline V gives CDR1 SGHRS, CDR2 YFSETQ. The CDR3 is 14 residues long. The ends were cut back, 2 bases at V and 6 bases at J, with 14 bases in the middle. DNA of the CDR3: TGCGCCAGCAGCTTAAGGGGCGCCAAAGATGGCTACACCTTC. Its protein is CASSLRGAKDGYTF.

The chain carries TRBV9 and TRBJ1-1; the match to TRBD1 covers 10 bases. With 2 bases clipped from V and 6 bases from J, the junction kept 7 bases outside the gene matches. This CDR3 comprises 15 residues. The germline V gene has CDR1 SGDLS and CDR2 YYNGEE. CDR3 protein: CASSVMGQGFAEAFF. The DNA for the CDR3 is TGTGCCAGCAGCGTCATGGGACAGGGGTTCGCTGAAGCTTTCTTT.

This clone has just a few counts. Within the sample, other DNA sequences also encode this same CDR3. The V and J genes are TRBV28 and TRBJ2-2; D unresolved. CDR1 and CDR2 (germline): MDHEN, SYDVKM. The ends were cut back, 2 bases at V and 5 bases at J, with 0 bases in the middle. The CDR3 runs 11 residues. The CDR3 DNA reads TGTGCCAGCAGTTTAACCGGGGAGCTGTTTTTT. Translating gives CASSLTGELFF.

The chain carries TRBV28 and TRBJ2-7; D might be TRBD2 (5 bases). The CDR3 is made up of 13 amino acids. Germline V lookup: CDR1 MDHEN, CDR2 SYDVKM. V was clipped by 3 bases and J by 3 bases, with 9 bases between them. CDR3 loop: CASSFDGGYEQYF. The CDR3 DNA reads TGTGCCAGCAGTTTTGACGGAGGCTACGAGCAGTACTTC.

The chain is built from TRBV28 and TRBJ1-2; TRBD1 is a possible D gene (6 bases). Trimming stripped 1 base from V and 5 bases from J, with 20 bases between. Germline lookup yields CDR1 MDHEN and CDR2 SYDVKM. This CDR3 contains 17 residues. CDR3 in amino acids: CASSLSTGRGSGYGYTF. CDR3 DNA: TGTGCCAGCAGTTTATCCACAGGGAGGGGATCTGGGTATGGCTACACCTTC.

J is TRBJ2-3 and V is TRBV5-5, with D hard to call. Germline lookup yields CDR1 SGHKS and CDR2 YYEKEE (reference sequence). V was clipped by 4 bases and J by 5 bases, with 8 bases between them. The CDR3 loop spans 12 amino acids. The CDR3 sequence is CASSPRLDTQYF. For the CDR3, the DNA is TGTGCCAGCAGCCCAAGACTAGATACGCAGTATTTT.

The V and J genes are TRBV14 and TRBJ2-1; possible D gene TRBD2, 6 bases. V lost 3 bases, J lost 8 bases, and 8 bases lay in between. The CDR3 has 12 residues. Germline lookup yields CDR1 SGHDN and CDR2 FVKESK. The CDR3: CASSHWGDEQFF. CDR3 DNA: TGTGCCAGCAGCCATTGGGGGGATGAGCAGTTCTTC.

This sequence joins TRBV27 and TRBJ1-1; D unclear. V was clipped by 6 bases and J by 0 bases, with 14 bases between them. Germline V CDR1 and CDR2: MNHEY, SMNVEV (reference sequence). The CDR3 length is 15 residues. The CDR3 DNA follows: TGTGCCAGCAGGGACCATCCAACCATGAACACTGAAGCTTTCTTT. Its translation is CASRDHPTMNTEAFF.

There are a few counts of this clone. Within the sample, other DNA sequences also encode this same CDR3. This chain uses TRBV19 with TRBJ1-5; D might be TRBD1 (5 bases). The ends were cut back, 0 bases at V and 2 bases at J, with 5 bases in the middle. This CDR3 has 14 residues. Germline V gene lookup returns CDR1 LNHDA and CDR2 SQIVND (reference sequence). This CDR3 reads CASSIDRGNQPQHF. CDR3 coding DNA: TGTGCCAGTAGTATAGACAGGGGCAATCAGCCCCAGCATTTT.

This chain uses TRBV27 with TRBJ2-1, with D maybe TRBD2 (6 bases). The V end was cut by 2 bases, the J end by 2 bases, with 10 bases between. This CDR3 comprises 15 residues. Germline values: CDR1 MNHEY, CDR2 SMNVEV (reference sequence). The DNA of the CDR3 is TGTGCCAGCAGTTTAGGACTACTACCCTACAATGAGCAGTTCTTC. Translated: CASSLGLLPYNEQFF.

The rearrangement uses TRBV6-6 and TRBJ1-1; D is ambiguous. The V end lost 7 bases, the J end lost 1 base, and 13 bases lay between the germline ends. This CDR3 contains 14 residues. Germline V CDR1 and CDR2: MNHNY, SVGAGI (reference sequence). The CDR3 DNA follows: TGTGCCAGCAAAACTCCCGGTGAGAACACTGAAGCTTTCTTT. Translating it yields CASKTPGENTEAFF.

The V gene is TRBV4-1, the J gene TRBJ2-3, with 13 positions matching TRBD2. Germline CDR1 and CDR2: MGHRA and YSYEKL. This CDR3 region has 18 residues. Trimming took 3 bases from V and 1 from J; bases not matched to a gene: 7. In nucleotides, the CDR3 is TGCGCCAGCAGCCATCCGGGACTAGCGGGGCTACGCACAGATACGCAGTATTTT. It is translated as CASSHPGLAGLRTDTQYF.

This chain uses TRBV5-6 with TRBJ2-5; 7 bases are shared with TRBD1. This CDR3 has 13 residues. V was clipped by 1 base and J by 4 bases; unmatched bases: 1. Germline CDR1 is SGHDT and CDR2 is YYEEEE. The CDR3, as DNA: TGTGCCAGCAGCTTGCAGGGGGTAGAGACCCAGTACTTC. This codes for CASSLQGVETQYF.

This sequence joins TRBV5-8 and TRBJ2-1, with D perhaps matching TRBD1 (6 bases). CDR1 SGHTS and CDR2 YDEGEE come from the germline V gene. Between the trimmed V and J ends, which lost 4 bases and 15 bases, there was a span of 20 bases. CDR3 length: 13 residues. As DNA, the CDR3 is TGTGCCAGCAGCCGACGGGACACTAGTGGGTTGTTCTTC. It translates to CASSRRDTSGLFF. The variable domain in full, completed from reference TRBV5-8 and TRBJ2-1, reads EAGVTQSPTHLIKTRGQQATLRCSPISGHTSVYWYQQALGLGLQFLLWYDEGEERNRGNFPPRFSGRQFPNYSSELNVNALELEDSALYLCASSRRDTSGLFFGPGTRLTVL.